This T cell receptor beta chain derives from a study of T-cell memory formation after mild COVID-19. Study-wide results and caveats: Contracting CD8+ clones were enriched in EMRA, CD4+ mainly in CM and EM. Researchers found some responding clones in pre-infection memory, a sign that cross-reactive memory joined. The study found balanced CD4/CD8 in clones contracting day 15 to 85 and a CD4+ lean in later expanders.

TCRdb re-analysed the 5' RACE reads in MiXCR, keeping a single row per CDR3 protein. The profile covers around 200,000 distinct CDR3 sequences, with around a sixth appearing a single time and roughly 3.7% taken by the ten largest. Germline CDR1 and CDR2: SGHTA and FQGNSA. V lost 1 base, J lost 5 bases, and 9 bases lay in between. The CDR3 covers 14 residues. There are a few counts of this clonotype. Its target is unknown. The rearrangement uses TRBV7-2 and TRBJ2-1; D gene ambiguous. The TCR originated in a man aged 18 to 35 who had mild COVID-19 (a few samples of this study predate the infection). Cell type and time point are not known. Sequenced material: PBMCs or a T cell subset sorted from them (not recorded which). CDR3 loop: CASSLELRNNEQFF. CDR3 bases: TGTGCCAGCAGCTTAGAATTGCGGAACAATGAGCAGTTCTTC.